The present T cell receptor beta chain was sequenced within a study of T cell responses to AZD1222 COVID-19 vaccine. Notes on this clone: Its cognate antigen is unknown.

Clones were read by immunoSEQ multiplex PCR, and TCRdb kept only the in-frame ones, dropping some. The sample holds about 150,000 clones, just over 90% seen once. Study outcomes and limitations: Regions 160-218 and 743-854 dominated among vaccine-associated CD4 TCRs spanning spike.

The germline V gene has CDR1 SQVTM and CDR2 ANQGSEA. The CDR3 length is 14 residues. V shed 1 base and J shed 0 bases, with 6 bases lying between them. The V gene is TRBV29-1, the J gene TRBJ2-2; the D gene is possibly TRBD2 (5 bases). The sequence was collected from an adult in good health. The starting material was peripheral blood, obtained on day 0 of AZD1222 vaccination. CDR3 amino acids: CSVEGRTNTGELFF. CDR3 coding DNA: TGCAGCGTTGAAGGGAGGACGAACACCGGGGAGCTGTTTTTT.